This TCR beta chain comes out of a study of CD8 T cells in ankylosing spondylitis. Study-wide points: A motif of eight or nine highly homologous TCR beta variants was seen as apparently characteristic of ankylosing spondylitis blood. In the blood and synovial fluid of reactive arthritis, some motif variants had been previously reported.

TCRdb used MiXCR to reprocess the 5' RACE reads, holding one entry per CDR3 protein. The sample contains 500,000 to 550,000 distinct CDR3 sequences, roughly 13% of which appear only once. The germline CDR1 and CDR2 sequences are DFQATT and SNEGSKA (reference sequence). The CDR3 has 14 amino acids. The V end lost 1 base, the J end lost 10 bases, and 14 bases lay between the germline ends. Remarks on this clonotype: Its antigen is as yet unknown.

The receptor comes from a male donor with ankylosing spondylitis. The sample consisted of blood, either unsorted or a sorted T cell fraction (not recorded which). The V call is TRBV20-1, the J call TRBJ1-6; possible D gene TRBD1, 5 bases. The CDR3 reads CSARGGVLRSPLHF. CDR3 sequence (DNA): TGCAGTGCTAGAGGAGGGGTATTAAGGTCACCCCTCCACTTT.